Below are 31 T cell receptor beta chains sequenced from a single sample in a study of cytomegalovirus exposure and HLA in healthy donors. PCR was performed using 60 Vbeta and 13 Jbeta primers. Sequencing used immunoSEQ multiplex PCR; TCRdb keeps in-frame clones, though not all of them. This listing includes 150,000 to 200,000 clones. Sequencing was done on a sample of PBMCs. The receptors originated from a man aged 25 to 40 in good health and CMV-seronegative.

The chain carries TRBV4-1 and TRBJ1-1; D unclear. The CDR3 totals 15 residues. V lost 1 base to trimming and J lost 3 bases, with 12 bases between them. Germline CDR1 and CDR2: MGHRA and YSYEKL. In DNA, the CDR3 is TGCGCCAGCAGCCAAGGACATAGTGTGGACACTGAAGCTTTCTTT. This translates into CASSQGHSVDTEAFF.

The J gene is TRBJ2-7, the V gene TRBV28; D ambiguous. CDR3 size: 12 residues. The V and J ends lost 8 bases and 0 bases respectively, with 8 bases between them. Germline lookup yields CDR1 MDHEN and CDR2 SYDVKM. As DNA, the CDR3 is TGTGCCAGCGCCCCGGGCTCCTACGAGCAGTACTTC. Residues: CASAPGSYEQYF.

The J gene is TRBJ1-4, the V gene TRBV30; 8 nucleotides match TRBD1. V trimming: 5 bases; J trimming: 8 bases; junction bases outside the gene matches: 1. CDR1 and CDR2 (germline): GTSNPN, SVGIG (reference sequence). This CDR3 spans 11 amino acids. The CDR3 nucleotides are TGTGCCTGGGGGGACAGGGAAAAACTGTTTTTT. Its protein is CAWGDREKLFF.

This chain links TRBV10-3 with TRBJ2-1; 13 nucleotides align to TRBD2. The CDR3 loop spans 15 amino acids. Germline V CDR1 and CDR2: ENHRY, SYGVKD. J lost 5 bases, V lost 6 bases, and 4 bases had no gene match. The CDR3 DNA reads TGTGCCATCAGCGGACTAGCGGGAGAGAACAATGAGCAGTTCTTC. This sequence encodes CAISGLAGENNEQFF.

This chain uses TRBV5-1 with TRBJ2-1, with 11 bases identical to TRBD2. CDR3 length equals 14 residues. Per the germline V gene, CDR1 is SGHRS and CDR2 is YFSETQ. The V and J ends lost 4 bases and 9 bases, in that order; junction bases with no gene match: 6. The CDR3, as DNA: TGCGCCAGCAGCCCTTCCCTAGCGGGAGGTGAGCAGTTCTTC. This sequence encodes CASSPSLAGGEQFF.

J is TRBJ2-7 and V is TRBV2, with D perhaps TRBD2 (6 bases). Germline V gene lookup returns CDR1 SNHLY and CDR2 FYNNEI. The V end lost 6 bases, the J end lost 2 bases, and 14 bases lay between the germline ends. The CDR3 runs 14 residues. The CDR3 DNA follows: TGTGCCAGCAGGCGGGACTCCGGCACCTACGAGCAGTACTTC. Encoded protein: CASRRDSGTYEQYF.

The rearrangement uses TRBV5-4 and TRBJ2-1, with D possibly being TRBD2 (5 bases). Trimming removed 7 bases at V and 0 bases at J, with 14 bases between. The CDR3 loop spans 15 amino acids. Germline loops: CDR1 SGHNT, CDR2 YYREEE (reference sequence). This chain's CDR3 is CASLGTGSSYNEQFF. CDR3 sequence (DNA): TGTGCCAGCCTTGGCACGGGGAGCTCCTACAATGAGCAGTTCTTC.

The chain has TRBV29-1 and TRBJ1-2; no reliable D call. The CDR3 is 12 residues long. The germline gives CDR1 SQVTM, CDR2 ANQGSEA. V was pared by 0 bases and J by 6 bases, with 8 bases between. CDR3 in DNA: TGCAGCGTTGAAGACAACTCCAATGGCTACACCTTC. Translating it yields CSVEDNSNGYTF.

This sequence joins TRBV27 and TRBJ1-5, with a possible D match to TRBD1 (6 bases). This CDR3 spans 16 amino acids. The germline V gene encodes CDR1 MNHEY and CDR2 SMNVEV (reference sequence). V dropped 3 bases and J dropped 4 bases, with 16 bases sitting between them. The CDR3 here is CASSLAAGVRNQPQHF. CDR3 bases: TGTGCCAGCAGTTTGGCGGCAGGGGTGAGGAATCAGCCCCAGCATTTT.

The rearrangement uses TRBV5-8 and TRBJ2-1; TRBD2 matches at 8 bases. The CDR3 totals 15 residues. V dropped 1 base and J dropped 5; count of bases not matched to a gene: 5. Germline V gene lookup returns CDR1 SGHTS and CDR2 YDEGEE. The CDR3 here is CASSLHPAGDNEQFF. Here the CDR3 DNA reads TGTGCCAGCAGCTTGCACCCAGCGGGAGACAATGAGCAGTTCTTC.

This chain uses TRBV30 with TRBJ2-2; perhaps TRBD1 as D (5 bases). V lost 3 bases and J lost 0, with 8 bases in between. The length of the CDR3 is 14 residues. Germline loops: CDR1 GTSNPN, CDR2 SVGIG (reference sequence). CDR3 sequence reads: CAWRAGPNTGELFF. The CDR3 DNA reads as TGTGCCTGGAGGGCAGGGCCGAACACCGGGGAGCTGTTTTTT.

The genes are TRBV27 and TRBJ2-5; no reliable D call. This CDR3 contains 14 residues. The V end lost 5 bases, the J end lost 1 base, and 11 bases lay between the germline ends. CDR1 MNHEY and CDR2 SMNVEV come from the germline V gene (reference sequence). The CDR3 DNA reads TGTGCCAGCAGTCACCCGGGTGCCCAAGAGACCCAGTACTTC. Amino acids: CASSHPGAQETQYF.

This chain links TRBV28 with TRBJ2-7, with 9 bases matching TRBD2. The CDR3 is 16 amino acids. V dropped 0 bases and J dropped 0; count of bases not matched to a gene: 3. Germline CDR1 reads MDHEN; CDR2 reads SYDVKM. CDR3 protein: CASSLWTSGTSYEQYF. The CDR3 bases are TGTGCCAGCAGTTTATGGACTAGCGGTACCTCCTACGAGCAGTACTTC.

The chain recombines TRBV7-2 with TRBJ1-5, with a possible D match to TRBD1 (6 bases). Germline V gene data show CDR1 as SGHTA and CDR2 as FQGNSA. V was clipped by 0 bases and J by 0 bases, with 12 bases between them. This CDR3 spans 17 amino acids. CDR3 sequence reads: CASSLAGGVGSNQPQHF. Here the CDR3 DNA reads TGTGCCAGCAGCTTAGCAGGGGGAGTAGGTAGCAATCAGCCCCAGCATTTT.

The chain carries TRBV11-3 and TRBJ2-1, with TRBD2 identical over 9 bases. The CDR3 extends over 19 amino acids. CDR1 SGHNT and CDR2 YENEEA come from the germline V gene. Germline trimming cut 3 bases from V and 0 bases from J; bases unmatched to any gene: 12. CDR3 bases: TGTGCCAGCAGCTTCGAAGGTAGCGGGGGCTTTAGCTCCTACAATGAGCAGTTCTTC. Protein sequence: CASSFEGSGGFSSYNEQFF.

CDR3 region: CASSDAGYETQYF. The CDR3 bases are TGTGCCAGCAGTGATGCGGGGTACGAGACCCAGTACTTC. V is TRBV2 and J is TRBJ2-5, with D possibly TRBD2 on 6 matching bases. This CDR3 spans 13 amino acids. The V gene's germline CDR1 is SNHLY and CDR2 FYNNEI. The ends were cut back, 3 bases at V and 5 bases at J, with 10 bases in the middle.

The gene calls are TRBV28 and TRBJ1-1; D is unclear. V was clipped by 3 bases and J by 4 bases, with 9 bases between them. The CDR3 sequence is 13 residues long. From germline, CDR1 is MDHEN and CDR2 SYDVKM. The CDR3 protein is CASSLRIGTEAFF. The CDR3 DNA is TGTGCCAGCAGTTTGCGTATCGGCACTGAAGCTTTCTTT.

The genes are TRBV5-1 and TRBJ1-1, with D maybe TRBD1 (5 bases). V shed 3 bases and J shed 2 bases, with 14 bases lying between them. Germline V gene data show CDR1 as SGHRS and CDR2 as YFSETQ. The CDR3 contains 15 residues. The CDR3 region is CASSSGYSSNTEAFF. CDR3 nucleotide sequence: TGCGCCAGCAGCTCAGGGTATTCGTCTAACACTGAAGCTTTCTTT.

The chain carries TRBV7-9 and TRBJ2-1; 11 nucleotides agree with TRBD2. This CDR3 is 17 amino acids long. Germline lookup yields CDR1 SEHNR and CDR2 FQNEAQ (reference sequence). J was trimmed by 1 base and V by 3 bases; bases with no gene match: 5. DNA for the CDR3: TGTGCCAGCAGCTTTTTTCCTAGCGGGGGGTCCTACAATGAGCAGTTCTTC. It codes for CASSFFPSGGSYNEQFF. Full variable domain (remainder filled in from reference TRBV7-9 and TRBJ2-1): DTGVSQNPRHKITKRGQNVTFRCDPISEHNRLYWYRQTLGQGPEFLTYFQNEAQLEKSRLLSDRFSAERPKGSFSTLEIQRTEQGDSAMYLCASSFFPSGGSYNEQFFGPGTRLTVL.

The CDR3 here is CATREGSGDEQFF. CDR3 bases: TGTGCCACCAGGGAAGGGAGCGGTGATGAGCAGTTCTTC. The chain has TRBV15 and TRBJ2-1; weak D call: TRBD2 (5 bases). The CDR3 is made up of 13 amino acids. Trimming left V 6 bases short and J 8 bases short, with 14 bases between. Germline V lookup: CDR1 LNHNV, CDR2 YYDKDF (reference sequence).

The CDR3 sequence is CASSPRGEGGYTF. DNA for the CDR3: TGTGCCAGCAGCCCCCGGGGGGAGGGTGGCTACACCTTC. The J gene is TRBJ1-2, the V gene TRBV7-2; D is possibly TRBD1 (5 bases). Germline assignment: CDR1 SGHTA and CDR2 FQGNSA. This CDR3 comprises 13 residues. V was pared by 5 bases and J by 7 bases, with 14 bases between.

J is TRBJ1-3 and V is TRBV10-1, with D uncertain. Per germline, CDR1 WNHNN and CDR2 SYGVQD (reference sequence). This CDR3 has 13 residues. V was shortened by 7 bases and J by 0 bases, with 7 bases between the two germline ends. This CDR3 reads CASTDFSGNTIYF. The CDR3, as DNA: TGCGCCAGCACAGATTTCTCTGGAAACACCATATATTTT.

The genes are TRBV30 and TRBJ2-5; the D gene is possibly TRBD1 (5 bases). The J call may be in error: the DNA end matches TRBJ2-7 better. Germline V gives CDR1 GTSNPN, CDR2 SVGIG (reference sequence). The CDR3 has 16 amino acids. This chain's CDR3 is CAWSARFQGSGYEQYF. In nucleotides, the CDR3 is TGTGCCTGGAGTGCGAGATTCCAGGGTTCCGGCTACGAGCAGTACTTC.

CDR3 sequence reads: CASLPVPATNEKLFF. CDR3 sequence (DNA): TGTGCCAGTCTACCTGTCCCCGCAACTAATGAAAAACTGTTTTTT. This rearrangement joins TRBV19 to TRBJ1-4; no definite D call. Between the trimmed V and J ends, which lost 8 bases and 0 bases, there was a span of 13 bases. The CDR3 runs 15 residues. The V gene's germline CDR1 is LNHDA and CDR2 SQIVND (reference sequence). Variable domain in full (rest from reference TRBV19 and TRBJ1-4): DGGITQSPKYLFRKEGQNVTLSCEQNLNHDAMYWYRQDPGQGLRLIYYSQIVNDFQKGDIAEGYSVSREKKESFPLTVTSAQKNPTAFYLCASLPVPATNEKLFFGSGTQLSVL.

The chain combines TRBV5-1 with TRBJ1-2, with 8 bases fitting TRBD1. The CDR3 covers 14 residues. The trim removed 5 bases at V and 0 bases at J, leaving 3 bases unmatched. CDR1 SGHRS and CDR2 YFSETQ come from the germline V gene. CDR3 amino acids: CASSSGGTNYGYTF. For the CDR3, the DNA is TGCGCCAGCAGTTCAGGGGGCACTAACTATGGCTACACCTTC.

Comments on this clone: Other nucleotide sequences from this sample produce the same CDR3. The chain links TRBV5-1 to TRBJ1-1, with D unclear. Germline V lookup: CDR1 SGHRS, CDR2 YFSETQ. The length of the CDR3 is 13 residues. Trimming shortened V by 2 bases and J by 1 base, and 6 bases separated the two germline ends. CDR3 nucleotides: TGCGCCAGCAGCTTAGGAGGGAACACTGAAGCTTTCTTT. Translated: CASSLGGNTEAFF.

V is TRBV7-9 and J is TRBJ2-7; TRBD2 matches at 7 bases. Germline V gene lookup returns CDR1 SEHNR and CDR2 FQNEAQ (reference sequence). Trimming cost V 2 bases and J 1 base; bases outside gene matches: 5. The CDR3 consists of 15 residues. CDR3 sequence (DNA): TGTGCCAGCAGCTTACCAAGTAGCGGGTCCTACGAGCAGTACTTC. It specifies CASSLPSSGSYEQYF. The full variable domain, its missing parts supplied by reference TRBV7-9 and TRBJ2-7, is DTGVSQNPRHKITKRGQNVTFRCDPISEHNRLYWYRQTLGQGPEFLTYFQNEAQLEKSRLLSDRFSAERPKGSFSTLEIQRTEQGDSAMYLCASSLPSSGSYEQYFGPGTRLTVT.

The rearrangement links TRBV4-1 to TRBJ1-1, with a possible D match to TRBD1 (5 bases). This CDR3 has 16 residues. Looked up from germline, CDR1 is MGHRA and CDR2 is YSYEKL. V shed 0 bases and J shed 3 bases, with 14 bases lying between them. The CDR3 DNA reads as TGCGCCAGCAGCCAAGATGGGGCCCTCTGGGACACTGAAGCTTTCTTT. This encodes CASSQDGALWDTEAFF.

The chain uses TRBV6-1 and TRBJ1-3; D is unclear. Trimming removed 7 bases from V and 3 bases from J, with 13 bases in between. Germline-derived CDR1 and CDR2 are MNHNS and SASEGT. The CDR3 contains 14 residues. CDR3 DNA sequence: TGTGCCAGCAATAAGGGAGTAATTGGAAACACCATATATTTT. Protein: CASNKGVIGNTIYF.

The chain recombines TRBV11-2 with TRBJ1-6; no reliable D call. Germline V gene data show CDR1 as SGHAT and CDR2 as FQNNGV. This CDR3 is 14 amino acids long. The V end was cut by 5 bases, the J end by 4 bases, with 9 bases between. DNA for the CDR3: TGTGCCAGCAGCCTGGCCAGTTATAATTCACCCCTCCACTTT. Amino acids: CASSLASYNSPLHF.

The V call is TRBV5-6, the J call TRBJ2-7; tentatively, D is TRBD1 (6 bases). The CDR3 sequence is 17 residues long. Trimming removed 0 bases at V and 5 bases at J, with 21 bases between. The germline CDR1 and CDR2 sequences are SGHDT and YYEEEE. The CDR3 region is CASSLESRRGFRNEQYF. CDR3 nucleotide sequence: TGTGCCAGCAGCTTGGAGAGCCGAAGGGGGTTTCGCAACGAGCAGTACTTC.